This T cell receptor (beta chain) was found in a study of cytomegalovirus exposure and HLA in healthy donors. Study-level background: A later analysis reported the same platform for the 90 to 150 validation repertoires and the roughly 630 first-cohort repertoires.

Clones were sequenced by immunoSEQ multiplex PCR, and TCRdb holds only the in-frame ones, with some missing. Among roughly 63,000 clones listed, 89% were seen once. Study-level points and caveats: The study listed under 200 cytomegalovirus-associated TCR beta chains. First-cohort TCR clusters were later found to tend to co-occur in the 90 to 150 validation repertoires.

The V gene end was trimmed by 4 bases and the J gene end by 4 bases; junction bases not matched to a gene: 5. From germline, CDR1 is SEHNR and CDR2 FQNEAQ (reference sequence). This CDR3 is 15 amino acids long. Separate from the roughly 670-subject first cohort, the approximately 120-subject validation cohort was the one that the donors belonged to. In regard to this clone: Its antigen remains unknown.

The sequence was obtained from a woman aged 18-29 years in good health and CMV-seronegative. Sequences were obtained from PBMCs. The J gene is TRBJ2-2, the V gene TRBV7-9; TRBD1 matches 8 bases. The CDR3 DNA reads TGTGCCAGCAGCTCTGGACAGGGAGGCACCGGGGAGCTGTTTTTT. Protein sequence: CASSSGQGGTGELFF.